This T cell receptor (beta chain) was captured in a study of T cells in Graves' hyperthyroidism and ophthalmopathy. Study results and limitations: Ophthalmopathy was distinguished from stable hyperthyroidism by 13 V-J signatures.

A remark on this clonotype: What it recognizes is unknown.

Germline V gives CDR1 SEHNR, CDR2 FQNEAQ (reference sequence). CDR3 size: 15 residues. V dropped 1 base and J dropped 7 bases, with 16 bases sitting between them. Each diagnosis drew on symptoms, thyroxine, TRAb, thyroid ultrasound and orbital computed tomography findings. The investigators amplified TCR beta CDR3 regions from RNA transcripts. The TCR CDR3 first-round RT-PCR relied on the HTBI primer set. One entry per CDR3 protein results from TCRdb running MiXCR on the multiplex PCR reads. This table holds approximately 600,000 distinct CDR3 sequences, less than 25% found once. This chain connects TRBV7-9 to TRBJ2-5, with D maybe TRBD2 (5 bases). Sequencing was performed on blood. The clonotype originates from a man between 25 and 39 years old with Graves' ophthalmopathy. The CDR3 loop reads CASSLVLGSIGTQYF. CDR3 coding DNA: TGTGCCAGCAGCTTAGTTCTGGGGAGTATCGGGACCCAGTACTTC. The entire variable domain, with the rest obtained from reference TRBV7-9 and TRBJ2-5, is as follows: DTGVSQNPRHKITKRGQNVTFRCDPISEHNRLYWYRQTLGQGPEFLTYFQNEAQLEKSRLLSDRFSAERPKGSFSTLEIQRTEQGDSAMYLCASSLVLGSIGTQYFGPGTRLLVL.